This TCR beta chain is from a study of OX40 agonist ivuxolimab in advanced cancers. As for the study more broadly: Ivuxolimab was a fully human IgG2 agonistic monoclonal antibody targeting the costimulatory receptor OX40 (CD134). Intravenous ivuxolimab was administered to patients every 2 weeks at six dose levels: 0.01, 0.1, 0.3, 1.5, 3 and 10 mg/kg. Of the roughly 51 patients in dose escalation, about 20 had hepatocellular carcinoma, some 15 had melanoma, 9 had renal cell carcinoma and 9 had head and neck cancer. The dose-escalation cohort was around 83% male with a mean age of approximately 60 years, ranging from about 23 to 85. Prior anti-PD-1, anti-PD-L1 or anti-CTLA-4 therapy was permitted, and checkpoint inhibitors had been received by around 40% of dose-escalation patients. Partial responses were achieved by three dose-escalation patients, of whom one had hepatocellular carcinoma and two had cutaneous melanoma. Peripheral TCRbeta sequencing aimed to test whether ivuxolimab altered TCR sequence diversity and caused clonal T-cell expansion. The monotherapy dose-escalation portion (N ≈ 56 patients) of the phase I ivuxolimab trial is reported in the paper. What the research found in general, with its limitations: In partial responders in the 0.1-3.0 mg/kg groups, normalized peripheral clonal expansion was found to be among the lowest, especially among CD8+ T cells. Clonal expansion of both CD4+ and CD8+ blood T cells was observed from baseline to week 6 at doses 0.1 to 3.0 mg/kg. Which antigens the clonally expanded peripheral T cells were specific for was not determined. After ivuxolimab, CD8+ T cells had more expanded clones than CD4+ T cells on average. Low levels of normalized T-cell clonal expansion were also shown by some nonresponding patients.

Genomic DNA was isolated from the sorted cells so that the TCRbeta CDR3 region could be sequenced. The immunoSEQ Assay was used for sequencing of TCRbeta CDR3 regions. The immuneACCESS repertoire file appears here via TCRdb, limited to in-frame rearrangements. These files lack a portion of the clones; in checked studies, under half of the deficit traces to unresolved V genes, and the cause of the others is not known. The sample table holds about 79,000 clones, of which 84% were seen once. The top ten constitute roughly 0.5% of the sample. Trimmed from V: 2 bases; trimmed from J: 5 bases; junction bases lacking a gene match: 4. The germline V gene supplies CDR1 KGHSH and CDR2 LQKENI. Including the terminal cysteine and phenylalanine, the CDR3 comprises 14 residues. This entry keeps only the CDR3 DNA: 42 bases, framed from base 1. Patients with autoimmune disease history or receiving systemic immunosuppression were excluded from the trial. Peripheral blood for TCR sequencing was collected from all dose cohorts at baseline, on cycle 4 day 1, and on cycle 7 day 1. The samples were taken from a phase I, first-in-human, multicenter, open-label dose-escalation trial of ivuxolimab. Adults with locally advanced or metastatic melanoma, renal cell carcinoma, hepatocellular carcinoma or head and neck squamous cell carcinoma were enrolled in the trial. Before TCR sequencing, CD4+ T cells and CD8+ T cells were sorted from peripheral blood as separate populations.

In the case of this clone: The antigen it recognizes is unknown. There are no base qualities to consult, and no much larger clone falls within one base.

The sequencing here drew on CD4+ or CD8+ T cells sorted from blood, taken in a trial of the OX40 agonist ivuxolimab. The receptor comes from an adult with an advanced solid tumor such as melanoma, head and neck, liver or kidney cancer. The V gene is TRBV18 and the J gene is TRBJ2-5; TRBD1 matches 8 bases in the middle. The CDR3 has the sequence CASSPKQGDETQYF. The nucleotides are TGTGCCAGCTCACCAAAACAGGGGGACGAGACCCAGTACTTC.